This T cell receptor (beta chain) was sequenced for a study of blood T cell repertoires in COVID-19. Overall study context: Samples taken during acute and convalescent COVID-19 were collected in the United States, Italy and Spain. In each case, the material was cDNA or gDNA derived from T cells, B-cell-depleted T cells, or PBMCs.

Authors' analysis steps: Cell counts per sample came from amplifying reference gene primers. TCRdb's table, derived via immunoSEQ multiplex PCR, lists solely in-frame clones and lacks some. For V, J and clone size, that table is used; D and trimming come from the DNA. The sample consists of some 150,000 clones, over 70% of them appearing once. V lost 3 bases and J 7 bases, leaving 5 bases between the germline ends. The CDR3 is made up of 11 amino acids. The sample consisted of peripheral blood. The rearrangement uses TRBV12-3 or TRBV12-4 and TRBJ2-3; D gene unclear. The receptor comes from a man in his 60s with acute or convalescent COVID-19. CDR3 DNA sequence: TGTGCCAGCAGTTTTCGGTATACGCAGTATTTT. Its translation: CASSFRYTQYF.